A selection of T cell receptor beta chains follows, all from one sample in a study of blood T cell repertoires in COVID-19. Generated by immunoSEQ multiplex PCR, the TCRdb table keeps only in-frame clones and is missing some. The sample includes 65,000 to 95,000 clones, over 65% of them seen just once. The sample taken for sequencing was peripheral blood. The receptor set was obtained from a man in his fifties with active or convalescent COVID-19. Each CDR3 is given with its conserved first and last residue. The D gene is left open where the match is weak. The size entry is marked missing in some rows and otherwise reads once, few, many or a size class.

j_gene: TRBJ2-1
d_gene: NA
v_gene: TRBV5-1
abundance: NA
CDR3aa: CASSLAVEFWETQFF
CDR3nt: TGCGCCAGCAGCTTGGCCGTGGAGTTTTGGGAGACGCAGTTCTTC

j_gene: TRBJ2-2
d_gene: NA
v_gene: TRBV28
abundance: NA
CDR3aa: CASSLPAGSNTGELFF
CDR3nt: TGTGCCAGCAGTTTACCCGCAGGGTCGAACACCGGGGAGCTGTTTTTT

j_gene: TRBJ1-2
d_gene: TRBD1
v_gene: TRBV11-2
abundance: NA
CDR3aa: CASSLDREYGYTF
CDR3nt: TGTGCCAGCAGCTTGGACAGGGAGTATGGCTACACCTTC

j_gene: TRBJ1-6
d_gene: TRBD1
v_gene: TRBV11-2
abundance: NA
CDR3aa: CASSLGYGQGDNSPLHF
CDR3nt: TGTGCCAGCAGCTTAGGGTATGGACAGGGAGATAATTCACCCCTCCACTTT

j_gene: TRBJ1-2
d_gene: TRBD1
v_gene: TRBV12-3/TRBV12-4
abundance: few
CDR3aa: CASTGQDNYGYTF
CDR3nt: TGTGCCAGTACCGGACAGGATAACTATGGCTACACCTTC

j_gene: TRBJ2-6
d_gene: NA
v_gene: TRBV7-3
abundance: few
CDR3aa: CASSLADSSGANVLTF
CDR3nt: TGTGCCAGCAGCTTAGCGGACAGCTCTGGGGCCAACGTCCTGACTTTC

j_gene: TRBJ1-2
d_gene: TRBD1
v_gene: TRBV6-6
abundance: NA
CDR3aa: CASSAGQASNYGYTF
CDR3nt: TGTGCCAGCAGCGCCGGACAGGCTTCTAACTATGGCTACACCTTC

j_gene: TRBJ1-6
d_gene: NA
v_gene: TRBV9
abundance: NA
CDR3aa: CASSGSESPLHF
CDR3nt: TGTGCCAGCAGCGGATCGGAGTCACCCCTCCACTTT

j_gene: TRBJ2-3
d_gene: NA
v_gene: TRBV6-5
abundance: NA
CDR3aa: CASSTSKVDTQYF
CDR3nt: TGTGCCAGTTCAACTAGCAAGGTAGATACGCAGTATTTT

j_gene: TRBJ1-1
d_gene: NA
v_gene: TRBV13
abundance: NA
CDR3aa: CASSRTPSTEAFF
CDR3nt: TGTGCCAGCAGCAGGACACCAAGCACTGAAGCTTTCTTT

j_gene: TRBJ2-7
d_gene: NA
v_gene: TRBV5-1
abundance: few
CDR3aa: CASSPGDSPPYEQYF
CDR3nt: TGCGCCAGCAGTCCTGGGGACTCACCGCCCTACGAGCAGTACTTC

j_gene: TRBJ2-2
d_gene: TRBD1
v_gene: TRBV4-1
abundance: NA
CDR3aa: CASSQGTGGTRELFF
CDR3nt: TGCGCCAGCAGCCAAGGGACAGGGGGCACGCGGGAGCTGTTTTTT

j_gene: TRBJ1-1
d_gene: NA
v_gene: TRBV2
abundance: NA
CDR3aa: CASSPRRDTEAFF
CDR3nt: TGTGCCAGCAGTCCCCGGCGGGACACTGAAGCTTTCTTT

j_gene: TRBJ2-7
d_gene: NA
v_gene: TRBV10-2
abundance: NA
CDR3aa: CASSARGEQYF
CDR3nt: TGCGCCAGCAGTGCTCGGGGCGAGCAGTACTTC

j_gene: TRBJ2-5
d_gene: TRBD1
v_gene: TRBV19
abundance: NA
CDR3aa: CASIGQGGETQYF
CDR3nt: TGTGCCAGTATCGGACAGGGCGGGGAGACCCAGTACTTC

j_gene: TRBJ1-5
d_gene: NA
v_gene: TRBV2
abundance: few
CDR3aa: CASNNGPGPQHF
CDR3nt: TGTGCCAGCAATAACGGCCCGGGGCCCCAGCATTTT

j_gene: TRBJ1-5
d_gene: NA
v_gene: TRBV2
abundance: few
CDR3aa: CASSEQISNQPQHF
CDR3nt: TGTGCCAGCAGTGAACAGATTAGCAATCAGCCCCAGCATTTT

j_gene: TRBJ2-7
d_gene: NA
v_gene: TRBV28
abundance: NA
CDR3aa: CASSAPGSEQYF
CDR3nt: TGTGCCAGCAGTGCCCCCGGGTCCGAGCAGTACTTC

j_gene: TRBJ1-1
d_gene: NA
v_gene: TRBV5-1
abundance: few
CDR3aa: CASSLGREAFF
CDR3nt: TGCGCCAGCAGCTTGGGTCGGGAAGCTTTCTTT

j_gene: TRBJ1-4
d_gene: NA
v_gene: TRBV6-5
abundance: NA
CDR3aa: CASRRQLATNEKLFF
CDR3nt: TGTGCCAGCAGGAGACAGCTTGCAACTAATGAAAAACTGTTTTTT

j_gene: TRBJ1-4
d_gene: NA
v_gene: TRBV2
abundance: NA
CDR3aa: CASKSGTKEKLFF
CDR3nt: TGTGCCAGCAAATCCGGGACAAAAGAAAAACTGTTTTTT

j_gene: TRBJ2-7
d_gene: NA
v_gene: TRBV4-3
abundance: NA
CDR3aa: CASSQEYSTYEQYF
CDR3nt: TGCGCCAGCAGCCAAGAATACTCCACCTACGAGCAGTACTTC

j_gene: TRBJ2-1
d_gene: TRBD1
v_gene: TRBV6-6
abundance: NA
CDR3aa: CASRTGGLYNEQFF
CDR3nt: TGTGCCAGCAGGACAGGGGGCCTATACAATGAGCAGTTCTTC

j_gene: TRBJ2-3
d_gene: NA
v_gene: TRBV18
abundance: NA
CDR3aa: CASQAVGTDTQYF
CDR3nt: TGTGCCAGCCAGGCCGTGGGCACAGATACGCAGTATTTT

j_gene: TRBJ1-1
d_gene: NA
v_gene: TRBV19
abundance: NA
CDR3aa: CASRTSAGTEAFF
CDR3nt: TGTGCCAGTAGGACCTCCGCAGGCACTGAAGCTTTCTTT

j_gene: TRBJ2-3
d_gene: NA
v_gene: TRBV2
abundance: NA
CDR3aa: CASKGGGQGTDTQYF
CDR3nt: TGTGCCAGCAAGGGGGGGGGACAAGGCACAGATACGCAGTATTTT

j_gene: TRBJ2-1
d_gene: NA
v_gene: TRBV11-3
abundance: NA
CDR3aa: CASSTTRGWWNEQFF
CDR3nt: TGTGCCAGCAGCACTACCCGAGGGTGGTGGAATGAGCAGTTCTTC

j_gene: TRBJ2-1
d_gene: NA
v_gene: TRBV6-1
abundance: NA
CDR3aa: CASREVQVPWQFF
CDR3nt: TGTGCCAGCAGGGAAGTTCAGGTACCATGGCAGTTCTTC

j_gene: TRBJ2-1
d_gene: TRBD2
v_gene: TRBV5-1
abundance: once
CDR3aa: CASSETSGAYNEQFF
CDR3nt: TGCGCCAGCAGCGAGACTAGCGGGGCCTACAATGAGCAGTTCTTC

j_gene: TRBJ1-2
d_gene: NA
v_gene: TRBV5-6
abundance: NA
CDR3aa: CASSIAGQNYGYTF
CDR3nt: TGTGCCAGCAGCATCGCCGGACAGAACTATGGCTACACCTTC

j_gene: TRBJ1-6
d_gene: NA
v_gene: TRBV11-2
abundance: NA
CDR3aa: CASSLNSPLHF
CDR3nt: TGTGCCAGCAGCCTCAATTCACCCCTCCACTTT

j_gene: TRBJ1-2
d_gene: NA
v_gene: TRBV19
abundance: NA
CDR3aa: CASSILYGYTF
CDR3nt: TGTGCCAGTAGTATCCTCTATGGCTACACCTTC

j_gene: TRBJ1-5
d_gene: NA
v_gene: TRBV6-6
abundance: NA
CDR3aa: CASSYSARPQHF
CDR3nt: TGTGCCAGCAGTTACTCGGCCCGGCCCCAGCATTTT

j_gene: TRBJ2-5
d_gene: TRBD1
v_gene: TRBV5-4
abundance: many
CDR3aa: CASSTGTGRVETQYF
CDR3nt: TGTGCCAGCAGCACAGGGACAGGGCGGGTAGAGACCCAGTACTTC

j_gene: TRBJ1-4
d_gene: NA
v_gene: TRBV27
abundance: NA
CDR3aa: CASRGLKQGEKLFF
CDR3nt: TGTGCCAGCAGGGGGTTGAAACAGGGCGAAAAACTGTTTTTT

j_gene: TRBJ1-2
d_gene: TRBD1
v_gene: TRBV9
abundance: NA
CDR3aa: CASSAGQGAGGYTF
CDR3nt: TGTGCCAGCAGCGCGGGACAGGGGGCGGGTGGCTACACCTTC

j_gene: TRBJ1-1
d_gene: NA
v_gene: TRBV4-1
abundance: NA
CDR3aa: CASSYRGGQTEAFF
CDR3nt: TGCGCCAGCAGCTACCGGGGGGGCCAAACTGAAGCTTTCTTT

j_gene: TRBJ2-5
d_gene: NA
v_gene: TRBV10-3
abundance: few
CDR3aa: CAISDGAGETQYF
CDR3nt: TGTGCCATCAGTGATGGAGCTGGAGAGACCCAGTACTTC